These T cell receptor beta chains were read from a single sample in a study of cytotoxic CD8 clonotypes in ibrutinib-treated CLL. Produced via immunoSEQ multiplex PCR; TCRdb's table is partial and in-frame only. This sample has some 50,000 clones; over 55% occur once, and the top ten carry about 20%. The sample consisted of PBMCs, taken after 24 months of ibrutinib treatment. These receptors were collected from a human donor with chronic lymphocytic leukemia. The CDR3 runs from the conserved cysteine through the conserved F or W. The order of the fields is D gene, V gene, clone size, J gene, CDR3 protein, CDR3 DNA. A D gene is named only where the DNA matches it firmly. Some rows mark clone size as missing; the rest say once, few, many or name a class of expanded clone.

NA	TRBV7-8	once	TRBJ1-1	CASSPWVEGEAFF	TGTGCCAGCAGCCCCTGGGTGGAAGGAGAAGCTTTCTTT
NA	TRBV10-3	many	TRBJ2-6	CAISPGAGANVLTF	TGTGCCATCAGTCCCGGGGCTGGGGCCAACGTCCTGACTTTC
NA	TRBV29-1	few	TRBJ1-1	CSVEGLGGWVTSNTEAFF	TGCAGCGTTGAGGGGTTAGGGGGTTGGGTCACTTCGAACACTGAAGCTTTCTTT
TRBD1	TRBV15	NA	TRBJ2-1	CATSGTGQGNNEQFF	TGTGCCACCAGCGGGACGGGACAGGGCAACAATGAGCAGTTCTTC
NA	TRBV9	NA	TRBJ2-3	CASNSFSTDTQYF	TGTGCCAGCAATTCCTTCTCCACAGATACGCAGTATTTT
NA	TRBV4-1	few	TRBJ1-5	CASSQVVQGSNQPQHF	TGCGCCAGCAGCCAAGTAGTCCAGGGGAGCAATCAGCCCCAGCATTTT
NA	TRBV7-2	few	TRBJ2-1	CASSLAPGSGLFGEQFF	TGTGCCAGCAGCTTAGCTCCCGGGAGTGGGCTTTTTGGTGAGCAGTTCTTC
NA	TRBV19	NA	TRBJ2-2	CASSRPIGASNTGELFF	TGTGCCAGTAGTCGACCCATCGGGGCTTCGAACACCGGGGAGCTGTTTTTT
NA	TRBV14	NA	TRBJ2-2	CASSQGQDTGELFF	TGTGCCAGCAGCCAAGGACAGGACACCGGGGAGCTGTTTTTT
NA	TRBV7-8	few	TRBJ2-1	CASSRSGLEQFF	TGTGCCAGCAGTCGTAGTGGACTTGAGCAGTTCTTC
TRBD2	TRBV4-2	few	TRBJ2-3	CASSQGEGLAGVVNTDTQYF	TGTGCCAGCAGCCAAGGGGAAGGACTAGCGGGAGTCGTTAACACAGATACGCAGTATTTT
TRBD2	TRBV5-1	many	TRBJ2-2	CASSLLAGAPTGELFF	TGCGCCAGCAGCTTGCTAGCGGGAGCCCCAACCGGGGAGCTGTTTTTT
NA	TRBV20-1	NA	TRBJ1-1	CSAGGGTEAFF	TGCAGTGCTGGGGGGGGCACTGAAGCTTTCTTT
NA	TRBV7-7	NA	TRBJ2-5	CASSPVPETQYF	TGTGCCAGCAGCCCCGTTCCGGAGACCCAGTACTTC
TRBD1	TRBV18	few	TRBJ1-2	CASSPAVTGYGYTF	TGTGCCAGCTCTCCCGCCGTGACAGGGTATGGCTACACCTTC
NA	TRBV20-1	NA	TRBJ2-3	CSGASTDTQYF	TGCAGTGGGGCCAGCACAGATACGCAGTATTTT
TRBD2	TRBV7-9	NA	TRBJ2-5	CASSHGGFETQYF	TGTGCCAGCAGCCACGGGGGGTTTGAGACCCAGTACTTC
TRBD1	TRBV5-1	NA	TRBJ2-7	CASSLGGTGTYEQYF	TGCGCCAGCAGCCTTGGCGGGACAGGGACCTACGAGCAGTACTTC
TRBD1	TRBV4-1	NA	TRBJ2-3	CDWDRDTDTQYF	TGCGACTGGGACAGGGACACAGATACGCAGTATTTT
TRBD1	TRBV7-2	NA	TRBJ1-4	CASRRQGSHEKLFF	TGTGCCAGCAGGAGACAGGGGAGTCACGAAAAACTGTTTTTT
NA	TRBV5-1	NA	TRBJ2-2	CASSLETLSTGELFF	TGCGCCAGCAGCTTGGAGACCCTCTCCACCGGGGAGCTGTTTTTT
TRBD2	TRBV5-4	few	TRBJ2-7	CASSLGREGPYEQYF	TGTGCCAGCAGCTTGGGGCGGGAGGGCCCCTACGAGCAGTACTTC
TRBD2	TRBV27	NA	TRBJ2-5	CASSFDAQGAGEQYF	TGTGCCAGCAGTTTTGACGCCCAAGGGGCGGGAGAGCAGTACTTC
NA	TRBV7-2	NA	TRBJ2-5	CASSAGDRQILETQYF	TGTGCCAGCAGCGCGGGGGACAGGCAAATATTAGAGACCCAGTACTTC
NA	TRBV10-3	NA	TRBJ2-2	CAISDGFGGTDTGELFF	TGTGCCATCAGTGACGGGTTTGGCGGAACAGACACCGGGGAGCTGTTTTTT